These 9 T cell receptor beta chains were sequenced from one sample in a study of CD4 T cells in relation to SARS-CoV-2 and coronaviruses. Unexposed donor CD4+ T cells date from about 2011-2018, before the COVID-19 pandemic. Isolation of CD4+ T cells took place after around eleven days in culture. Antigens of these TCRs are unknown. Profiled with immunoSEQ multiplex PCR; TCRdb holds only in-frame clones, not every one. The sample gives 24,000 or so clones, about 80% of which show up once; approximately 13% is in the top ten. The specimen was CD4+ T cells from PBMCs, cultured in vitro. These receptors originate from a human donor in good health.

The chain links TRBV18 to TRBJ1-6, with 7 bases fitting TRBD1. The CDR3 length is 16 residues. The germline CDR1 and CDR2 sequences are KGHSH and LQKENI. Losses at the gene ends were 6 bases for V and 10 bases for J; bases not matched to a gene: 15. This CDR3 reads CASSRSSTGVRSPLHF. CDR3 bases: TGTGCCAGCTCTCGATCTTCAACAGGGGTTCGGTCACCCCTCCACTTT.

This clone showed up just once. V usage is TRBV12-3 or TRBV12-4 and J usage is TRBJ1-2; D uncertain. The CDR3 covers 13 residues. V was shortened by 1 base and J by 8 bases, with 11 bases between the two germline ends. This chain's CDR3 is CASSLDPLQGYTF. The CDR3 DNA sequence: TGTGCCAGCAGTTTAGATCCACTCCAGGGCTACACCTTC.

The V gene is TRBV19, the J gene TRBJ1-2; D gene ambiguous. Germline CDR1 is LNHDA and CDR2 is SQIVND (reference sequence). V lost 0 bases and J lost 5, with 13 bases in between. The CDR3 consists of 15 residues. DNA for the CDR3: TGTGCCAGTAGTATAGACGGCAGGAACAAGTATGGCTACACCTTC. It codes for CASSIDGRNKYGYTF.

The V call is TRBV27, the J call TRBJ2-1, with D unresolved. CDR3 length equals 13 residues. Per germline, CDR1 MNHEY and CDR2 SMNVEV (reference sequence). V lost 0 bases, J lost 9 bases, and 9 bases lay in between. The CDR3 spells CASSLSSAAEQFF. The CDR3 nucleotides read TGTGCCAGCAGTTTATCGTCGGCTGCTGAGCAGTTCTTC.

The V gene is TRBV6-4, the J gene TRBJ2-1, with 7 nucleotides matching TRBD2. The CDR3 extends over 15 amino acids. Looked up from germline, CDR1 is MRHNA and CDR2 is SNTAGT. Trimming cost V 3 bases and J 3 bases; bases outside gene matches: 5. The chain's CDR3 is CASSELSGDYNEQFF. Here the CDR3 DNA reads TGTGCCAGCAGTGAATTGAGCGGGGACTACAATGAGCAGTTCTTC.

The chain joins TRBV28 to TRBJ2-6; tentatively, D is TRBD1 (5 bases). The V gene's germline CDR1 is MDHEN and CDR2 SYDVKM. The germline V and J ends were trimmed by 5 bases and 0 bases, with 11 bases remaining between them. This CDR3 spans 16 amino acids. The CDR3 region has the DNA TGTGCCAGCAGTGGGCAGGGAATCTCTGGGGCCAACGTCCTGACTTTC. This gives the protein CASSGQGISGANVLTF.

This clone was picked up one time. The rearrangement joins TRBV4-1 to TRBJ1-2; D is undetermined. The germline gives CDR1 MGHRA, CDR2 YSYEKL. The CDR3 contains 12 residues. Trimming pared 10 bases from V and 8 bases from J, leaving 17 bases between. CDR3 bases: TGCGCCACTACCCGATCGGGCGGGGGCTACACCTTC. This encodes CATTRSGGGYTF.

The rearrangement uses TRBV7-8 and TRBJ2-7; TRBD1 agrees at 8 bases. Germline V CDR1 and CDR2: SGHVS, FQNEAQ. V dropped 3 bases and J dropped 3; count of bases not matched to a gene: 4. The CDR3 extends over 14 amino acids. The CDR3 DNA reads TGTGCCAGCAGCTTCCCCGGGACAGGCTACGAGCAGTACTTC. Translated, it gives CASSFPGTGYEQYF.

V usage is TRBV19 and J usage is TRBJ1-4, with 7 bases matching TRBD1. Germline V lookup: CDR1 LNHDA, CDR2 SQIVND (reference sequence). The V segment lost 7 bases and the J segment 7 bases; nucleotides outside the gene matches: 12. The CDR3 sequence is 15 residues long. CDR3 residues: CASNYDRDSSEKLFF. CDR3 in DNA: TGTGCCAGTAACTATGACAGGGACTCTAGTGAAAAACTGTTTTTT. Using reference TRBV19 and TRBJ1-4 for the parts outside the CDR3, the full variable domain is DGGITQSPKYLFRKEGQNVTLSCEQNLNHDAMYWYRQDPGQGLRLIYYSQIVNDFQKGDIAEGYSVSREKKESFPLTVTSAQKNPTAFYLCASNYDRDSSEKLFFGSGTQLSVL.